A single sample gave rise to the 26 T cell receptor beta chains below, sequenced in a study of lymphopenia after photon versus proton radiotherapy. This table comes from immunoSEQ multiplex PCR, and its TCRdb copy is limited to in-frame clones, with some not included. The data contain over 25,000 clones, about 87% of them singletons. This sample comprised peripheral blood, obtained from a patient treated with proton-based radiotherapy. The receptor set was obtained from a woman aged 70 to 79 with pancreatic cancer.

The chain joins TRBV11-3 to TRBJ2-1, with a weak D call TRBD1 (6 bases). The CDR3 has 16 amino acids. The germline gives CDR1 SGHNT, CDR2 YENEEA. V lost 1 base to trimming and J lost 7 bases, with 17 bases between them. The CDR3 protein is CASSLGQGKGTNEQFF. CDR3 nucleotides: TGTGCCAGCAGCTTAGGTCAGGGGAAGGGTACGAATGAGCAGTTCTTC.

About this clone itself: Relative to the germline gene, one junction end is altered; a read error may explain this. The V and J genes are TRBV6-4 and TRBJ2-1; possibly TRBD1 for D (6 bases). The germline V gene encodes CDR1 MRHNA and CDR2 SNTAGT. The CDR3 covers 13 residues. The CDR3 nucleotides are TGTGCCAGCAGTCCAACCCTACAGGGTGCCATAGTCTTC. Translated, it gives CASSPTLQGAIVF.

J is TRBJ1-1 and V is TRBV28, with TRBD1 matching 7 bases. In germline, CDR1 is MDHEN, CDR2 SYDVKM. The CDR3 is 14 residues long. V trimming: 3 bases; J trimming: 7 bases; junction bases outside the gene matches: 8. The CDR3 DNA reads as TGTGCCAGCAGTTTGGGACAGTACAATCTTGAAGCTTTCTTT. Translation gives CASSLGQYNLEAFF.

The rearrangement links TRBV11-3 to TRBJ2-3, with 9 bases aligning to TRBD2. Germline assignment: CDR1 SGHNT and CDR2 YENEEA. Losses at the gene ends were 1 base for V and 0 bases for J; bases not matched to a gene: 2. The CDR3 spans 16 residues. DNA of the CDR3: TGTGCCAGCAGCTTAGGACTAGCGGCTAGCACAGATACGCAGTATTTT. It yields the protein CASSLGLAASTDTQYF.

This rearrangement joins TRBV28 to TRBJ1-5; a possible D gene is TRBD1 (6 bases). CDR1 and CDR2 from the germline V gene are MDHEN and SYDVKM. V dropped 3 bases and J dropped 7 bases, with 19 bases sitting between them. The CDR3 spans 16 residues. The CDR3 loop is CASSFMGGGRRQPQHF. DNA for the CDR3: TGTGCCAGCAGTTTTATGGGGGGCGGAAGGCGACAGCCCCAGCATTTT.

The V and J genes are TRBV7-2 and TRBJ2-2; D not resolved. With 2 bases removed from V and 7 bases from J, the gap between germline ends came to 8 bases. Germline loops: CDR1 SGHTA, CDR2 FQGNSA. The CDR3 is made up of 13 amino acids. This CDR3 reads CASSLMGIGELFF. The DNA for the CDR3 is TGTGCCAGCAGCTTAATGGGGATCGGGGAGCTGTTTTTT. The full variable domain, completed using reference TRBV7-2 and TRBJ2-2, is GAGVSQSPSNKVTEKGKDVELRCDPISGHTALYWYRQSLGQGLEFLIYFQGNSAPDKSGLPSDRFSAERTGGSVSTLTIQRTQQEDSAVYLCASSLMGIGELFFGEGSRLTVL.

The CDR3 DNA follows: TGTGCCAGCAGCTTAGCGCTAGGGGCTATGAACACCGGGGAGCTGTTTTTT. This codes for CASSLALGAMNTGELFF. The chain is built from TRBV7-2 and TRBJ2-2, with D maybe TRBD1 (5 bases). The ends were cut back, 0 bases at V and 1 base at J, with 12 bases in the middle. Germline CDR1 and CDR2: SGHTA and FQGNSA. The CDR3 is 17 residues long.

This chain joins TRBV6-6 and TRBJ1-1, with D perhaps matching TRBD1 (5 bases). Germline loops: CDR1 MNHNY, CDR2 SVGAGI (reference sequence). V gave up 8 bases and J gave up 4 bases, with 8 bases separating them. The CDR3 length is 11 residues. The CDR3 region is CASGGATEAFF. The CDR3 DNA sequence: TGTGCCAGCGGAGGGGCCACTGAAGCTTTCTTT.

This clone has a single count. V is TRBV27 and J is TRBJ2-7; 8 bases are a match to TRBD2. Per the germline V gene, CDR1 is MNHEY and CDR2 is SMNVEV (reference sequence). The CDR3 length is 18 residues. J gave up 2 bases and V 0 bases, and 12 bases lay outside the gene matches. CDR3 nucleotides: TGTGCCAGCAGTTTATCGGGCTCGGGGGGGGGACCGACCTACGAGCAGTACTTC. Encoded protein: CASSLSGSGGGPTYEQYF.

The rearrangement uses TRBV29-1 and TRBJ2-2; tentative D call: TRBD1 (5 bases). V was clipped by 3 bases and J by 2 bases, with 13 bases between them. In germline, CDR1 is SQVTM, CDR2 ANQGSEA. The CDR3 consists of 15 residues. The CDR3 nucleotides read TGCAGCGTTGATCCAGGTGGGGCCAACACCGGGGAGCTGTTTTTT. Its translation is CSVDPGGANTGELFF.

V is TRBV2 and J is TRBJ2-5; D perhaps matches TRBD2 (5 bases). Looked up from germline, CDR1 is SNHLY and CDR2 is FYNNEI. The V end was cut by 10 bases, the J end by 1 base, with 16 bases between. The CDR3 is 14 residues long. The CDR3 DNA sequence: TGTGCCACCTCACTAGGGTTGTTCCAAGAGACCCAGTACTTC. It yields the protein CATSLGLFQETQYF.

This chain joins TRBV2 and TRBJ1-4; TRBD1 is a possible D gene (5 bases). Germline CDR1 and CDR2: SNHLY and FYNNEI. Trimming left V 2 bases short and J 5 bases short, with 18 bases between. The CDR3 sequence is 17 residues long. CDR3 nucleotide sequence: TGTGCCAGCAGTGAAAGCGGGGCAGGGTCGAGGAATGAAAAACTGTTTTTT. Protein: CASSESGAGSRNEKLFF.

The V and J genes are TRBV6-1 and TRBJ1-6, with 7 bases matching TRBD1. Losses at the gene ends were 4 bases for V and 2 bases for J; bases not matched to a gene: 5. From germline, CDR1 is MNHNS and CDR2 SASEGT. The CDR3 contains 16 residues. Here the CDR3 DNA reads TGTGCCAGCAGTGCAGGGGGACTGCCCTATAATTCACCCCTCCACTTT. Translated: CASSAGGLPYNSPLHF.

The CDR3 loop reads CASSPPVWTRRSYEQYF. As DNA, the CDR3 is TGCGCCAGCAGTCCACCAGTGTGGACCCGGAGGTCCTACGAGCAGTACTTC. The chain links TRBV4-1 to TRBJ2-7; possibly TRBD2 for D (5 bases). CDR3 length: 17 residues. CDR1 and CDR2 from the germline V gene are MGHRA and YSYEKL. V gave up 6 bases and J gave up 1 base, with 22 bases separating them.

The genes are TRBV7-2 and TRBJ1-3; D gene unclear. Germline CDR1 and CDR2: SGHTA and FQGNSA. This CDR3 has 14 amino acids. The germline V and J ends were trimmed by 5 bases and 4 bases, with 12 bases remaining between them. The DNA of the CDR3 is TGTGCCAGCAGCCCACCATCGGTGGGAAACACCATATATTTT. It encodes CASSPPSVGNTIYF. The full variable domain, completed using reference TRBV7-2 and TRBJ1-3, is GAGVSQSPSNKVTEKGKDVELRCDPISGHTALYWYRQSLGQGLEFLIYFQGNSAPDKSGLPSDRFSAERTGGSVSTLTIQRTQQEDSAVYLCASSPPSVGNTIYFGEGSWLTVV.

V usage is TRBV19 and J usage is TRBJ2-6; perhaps TRBD1 as D (6 bases). There are 16 residues in the CDR3. Germline V gene lookup returns CDR1 LNHDA and CDR2 SQIVND (reference sequence). V was shortened by 4 bases and J by 4 bases, with 14 bases between the two germline ends. CDR3 sequence reads: CASSNAGVRGANVLTF. The CDR3, as DNA: TGTGCCAGTAGTAATGCAGGGGTCAGAGGGGCCAACGTCCTGACTTTC.

This clone was detected a few times. The J gene is TRBJ2-7, the V gene TRBV30, with TRBD2 identical over 8 bases. V shed 8 bases, J shed 1 base, and the junction held 10 bases outside the gene matches. CDR1 is GTSNPN and CDR2 is SVGIG in the germline V gene (reference sequence). The CDR3 consists of 14 residues. As DNA, the CDR3 is TGTGCCGTCAGCACTAGCGGCTATTCCTACGAGCAGTACTTC. This gives the protein CAVSTSGYSYEQYF. Combining the CDR3 with reference TRBV30 and TRBJ2-7 gives the whole variable domain SQTIHQWPATLVQPVGSPLSLECTVEGTSNPNLYWYRQAAGRGLQLLFYSVGIGQISSEVPQNLSASRPQDRQFILSSKKLLLSDSGFYLCAVSTSGYSYEQYFGPGTRLTVT.

The chain joins TRBV11-3 to TRBJ2-7; D is uncertain. Deletions cut 5 bases from V and 2 bases from J, with 10 bases between. This CDR3 is built from 13 residues. Germline lookup yields CDR1 SGHNT and CDR2 YENEEA. CDR3 in amino acids: CASSQVQPYEQYF. CDR3 sequence (DNA): TGTGCCAGCAGCCAAGTACAGCCCTACGAGCAGTACTTC.

This clone was seen only once. V and J are TRBV19 and TRBJ2-1; the D gene could be TRBD1 or TRBD2 (6 bases each). Germline-derived CDR1 and CDR2 are LNHDA and SQIVND (reference sequence). Trimming removed 3 bases from V and 6 bases from J, with 21 bases in between. This CDR3 spans 17 amino acids. The CDR3 reads CASSILFSGAKVNEQFF. In DNA, the CDR3 is TGTGCCAGTAGTATTCTGTTTTCGGGGGCGAAGGTCAATGAGCAGTTCTTC.

The chain is built from TRBV6-1 and TRBJ1-2; D not certain. Germline assignment: CDR1 MNHNS and CDR2 SASEGT. The CDR3 covers 12 residues. Trimming stripped 8 bases from V and 5 bases from J, with 12 bases between. Written as DNA, the CDR3 is TGTGCCAGCCTCTTCGCGGGTTATGGCTACACCTTC. Protein sequence: CASLFAGYGYTF.

V usage is TRBV9 and J usage is TRBJ1-3, with D perhaps TRBD1 (6 bases). Germline values: CDR1 SGDLS, CDR2 YYNGEE. V gave up 6 bases and J gave up 0 bases, with 19 bases separating them. CDR3 size: 17 residues. The CDR3: CASTRGGGLSSGNTIYF. The DNA for the CDR3 is TGTGCCAGCACCAGGGGTGGGGGGCTGAGCTCTGGAAACACCATATATTTT. Supplemented by reference TRBV9 and TRBJ1-3, the full variable domain reads DSGVTQTPKHLITATGQRVTLRCSPRSGDLSVYWYQQSLDQGLQFLIQYYNGEERAKGNILERFSAQQFPDLHSELNLSSLELGDSALYFCASTRGGGLSSGNTIYFGEGSWLTVV.

The J gene is TRBJ1-1, the V gene TRBV27; a weak D match, TRBD1 (5 bases). The CDR3 loop spans 13 amino acids. Germline CDR1 reads MNHEY; CDR2 reads SMNVEV (reference sequence). V was pared by 6 bases and J by 4 bases, with 12 bases between. CDR3 loop: CASSHRMGTEAFF. The CDR3 coding sequence is TGTGCCAGCAGCCACAGGATGGGCACTGAAGCTTTCTTT.

This rearrangement joins TRBV6-5 to TRBJ1-2; D gene unclear. Germline V gene lookup returns CDR1 MNHEY and CDR2 SVGAGI. This CDR3 has 12 amino acids. Deletions cut 7 bases from V and 4 bases from J, with 10 bases between. The CDR3 DNA sequence: TGTGCCAGCACCGACGCCCGCTATGGCTACACCTTC. Amino acid sequence: CASTDARYGYTF.

The rearrangement joins TRBV28 to TRBJ2-5; 12 nucleotides align to TRBD2. The CDR3 length is 16 residues. The junction had 5 bases not matched to a gene; V was cut back by 2 bases and J by 4 bases. Germline CDR1 is MDHEN and CDR2 is SYDVKM. The CDR3: CASSLHLTSGRETQYF. The CDR3 DNA reads TGTGCCAGCAGTTTACACCTGACTAGCGGGAGAGAGACCCAGTACTTC.

The chain uses TRBV29-1 and TRBJ1-1; D unresolved. Germline V gene sequence: CDR1 SQVTM, CDR2 ANQGSEA. V was cut by 7 bases and J by 4 bases, with 10 bases left in between. The CDR3 spans 11 residues. DNA of the CDR3: TGCAGCGGCCGTACGGGCACTGAAGCTTTCTTT. Encoded protein: CSGRTGTEAFF. The full variable domain, its missing parts supplied by reference TRBV29-1 and TRBJ1-1, is SAVISQKPSRDICQRGTSLTIQCQVDSQVTMMFWYRQQPGQSLTLIATANQGSEATYESGFVIDKFPISRPNLTFSTLTVSNMSPEDSSIYLCSGRTGTEAFFGQGTRLTVV.

V and J are TRBV28 and TRBJ1-2; 8 nucleotides match TRBD1. The CDR3 extends over 15 amino acids. Germline loops: CDR1 MDHEN, CDR2 SYDVKM. The V gene end was trimmed by 8 bases and the J gene end by 2 bases; junction bases not matched to a gene: 10. The chain's CDR3 is CASLSRDRYNYGYTF. CDR3 bases: TGTGCCAGCCTTAGCCGGGACAGGTACAACTATGGCTACACCTTC.